This TCR beta chain emerged from a study of blood T cell repertoires in COVID-19. Whole-study context: Sites in the United States, Italy and Spain provided acute and convalescent COVID-19 samples. In each case, the material was cDNA or gDNA derived from T cells, B-cell-depleted T cells, or PBMCs.

This CDR3 has 16 amino acids. CDR1 and CDR2 (germline): MGHDK, SYGVNS. After removal of 0 bases from V and 2 bases from J, the junction contained 6 bases not matched to a gene. Measured with immunoSEQ multiplex PCR; TCRdb has only the in-frame clones, and not every one. This table has some 240,000 clones, roughly 86% appearing once. The participants were between about 18 and 90 years old and came from 24 US areas. Each participant's cohort was designated according to participant-reported clinical history. What was sequenced was PBMCs or T cells enriched from blood (not recorded which). This receptor was taken from a woman in her 40s with acute COVID-19. The V and J genes are TRBV25-1 and TRBJ2-5; 7 bases fit TRBD2. The CDR3 protein is CASSEYLAEPQETQYF. CDR3 in DNA: TGTGCCAGCAGTGAATATCTAGCGGAACCTCAAGAGACCCAGTACTTC.